The clone carrying this T cell receptor beta chain was detected only a few times. Assay used: immunoSEQ multiplex PCR; TCRdb lists only in-frame clones, some missing. The repertoire holds a few hundred thousand clones, with roughly 88% as singletons. J gave up 3 bases and V 1 base, and 0 bases lay outside the gene matches. Germline CDR1 is MNHNS and CDR2 is SASEGT. This CDR3 comprises 14 residues. This specimen belongs to a study of blood T cell repertoires in COVID-19. About the study: PBMCs, B-cell-depleted T cells, or T cells provided the cDNA or gDNA that made up the material.

Categorization into cohorts depended on clinical history that participants reported. The receptor's source is a man aged 25-45 years who had recovered from COVID-19. Sequencing used PBMCs or T cells enriched from blood (not recorded which). The chain is built from TRBV6-1 and TRBJ2-7, with 10 positions matching TRBD1. The CDR3 sequence is CASSEGTGGYEQYF. The CDR3 DNA sequence: TGTGCCAGCAGTGAAGGGACAGGGGGCTACGAGCAGTACTTC.